The clone carrying this T cell receptor (beta chain) was counted many times. Exclusion applied to patients with other autoimmune diseases, uncontrolled infections, pregnancy or lactation. The TCR beta CDR3 regions underwent amplification from RNA transcripts. Investigators did first-round RT-PCR with HTBI primers, then second-round multiplex PCR. From the multiplex PCR reads, TCRdb called clonotypes with MiXCR, one entry per CDR3 protein. The sample lists some 380,000 distinct CDR3 sequences; 15% were seen once. This entry comes from a study of Graves' ophthalmopathy and Graves' hyperthyroidism. The germline V gene encodes CDR1 MNHEY and CDR2 SVGAGI. The junction had 11 bases not matched to a gene; V was cut back by 7 bases and J by 10 bases. This CDR3 contains 13 residues.

V is TRBV6-5 and J is TRBJ1-1; TRBD1 agrees at 8 bases. What was sequenced was peripheral blood. The receptor comes from a woman under 30 with stable Graves' hyperthyroidism. The CDR3 protein is CASNEDRAIPAFF. The DNA of the CDR3 is TGTGCCAGCAACGAGGACAGGGCTATTCCAGCTTTCTTT.